A selection of T cell receptor beta chains follows, all from one sample in a study of OX40 agonist ivuxolimab in advanced cancers. The repertoire was sequenced with immunoSEQ multiplex PCR; TCRdb's copy has only in-frame clones and lacks some. The sample holds 55,000 to 80,000 clones; about 81% are singletons and the top ten take more than 2%. Here the sequenced sample was CD4+ or CD8+ T cells sorted from blood, taken in a trial of the OX40 agonist ivuxolimab. All receptors derive from an adult with an advanced solid tumor such as melanoma, head and neck, liver or kidney cancer. Both conserved end residues are part of each CDR3. The order of the fields is V gene, D gene, J gene, CDR3 DNA, CDR3 protein. D genes are given only for firm matches.

TRBV5-1	NA	TRBJ2-4	TGCGCCAGCAGCTATGATTTAGCCAAAAACATTCAGTACTTC	CASSYDLAKNIQYF
TRBV23-1	TRBD2	TRBJ2-1	TGCGCCAGCAGTCAATACGGGAGGACTAGCGGGAGGGCCAGAACGTCCTACAATGAGCAGTTCTTC	CASSQYGRTSGRARTSYNEQFF
TRBV2	TRBD2	TRBJ2-5	TGTGCCAGCAGTGTCACTAGCGGGAGCTCCATGGAGACCCAGTACTTC	CASSVTSGSSMETQYF
TRBV10-3	NA	TRBJ1-2	TGTGCCATCAGTGAGCCCTCGATGAGGGACGGTGGCTACACCTTC	CAISEPSMRDGGYTF
TRBV9	NA	TRBJ1-4	TGTGCCAGCAGCGTAGGGACAGCAATCCAAGGTGAAAAACTGTTTTTT	CASSVGTAIQGEKLFF
TRBV6-5	TRBD1	TRBJ1-2	TGTGCCAGCAGAGCACAGGGGGCGCTCGGCTATGGCTACACCTTC	CASRAQGALGYGYTF
TRBV5-4	TRBD1	TRBJ2-6	TGTGCCAGCAGCTTACGGACAGGGTCATACTCTGGGGCCAACGTCCTGACTTTC	CASSLRTGSYSGANVLTF
TRBV29-1	NA	TRBJ2-5	TGCAGCGTTGAAGTAGTGGGGACTGGAGAGACCCAGTACTTC	CSVEVVGTGETQYF
TRBV13	NA	TRBJ2-1	TGTGCCAGCAGCTCCTACAATGAGCAGTTCTTC	CASSSYNEQFF
TRBV9	NA	TRBJ2-7	TGTGCCAGCAGCGTAGAAGGTAGTAGACAGTTCTACGAGCAGTACTTC	CASSVEGSRQFYEQYF
TRBV11-3	NA	TRBJ2-5	TGTGCCAGCGGTCCCCAAGAGACCCAGTACTTC	CASGPQETQYF
TRBV7-3	TRBD1	TRBJ2-1	TGTGCCAGCAGCTTAGGCGGGACAGGGGGTCTAAATGAGCAGTTCTTC	CASSLGGTGGLNEQFF
TRBV6-1	NA	TRBJ2-5	TGTGCCAGCAGCAGGGTCCGGCAAGAGACCCAGTACTTC	CASSRVRQETQYF
TRBV19	TRBD1	TRBJ2-7	TGTGCCAGTAGTATAGACGGACAGGGCCAAAGGCAGTACTTC	CASSIDGQGQRQYF
TRBV4-3	NA	TRBJ1-1	TGCGCCAGCAGAGACACTGAAGCTTTCTTT	CASRDTEAFF
TRBV11-2	TRBD1	TRBJ2-1	TGTGCCAGCAGCCTGACCGGGACAGACTACAATGAGCAGTTCTTC	CASSLTGTDYNEQFF